Presented here are 29 T cell receptor beta chains from one specimen sequenced in a study of cytomegalovirus exposure and HLA in healthy donors. Primers: 60 Vbeta forward and 13 Jbeta reverse. Sequenced by immunoSEQ multiplex PCR; TCRdb stores in-frame clones only, minus some. The table records about 130,000 clones, just over 70% of them present only once. The sample was PBMCs. The receptors shown here come from a woman aged 55-75 years in good health and CMV-seropositive.

The chain has TRBV6-4 and TRBJ2-2; TRBD2 matches 15 bases. Per the germline V gene, CDR1 is MRHNA and CDR2 is SNTAGT. The V gene end was trimmed by 6 bases and the J gene end by 2 bases; junction bases not matched to a gene: 7. This CDR3 contains 18 residues. CDR3 in DNA: TGTGCCAGCAGGACCGGACTAGCGGGGGGGGGAAACACCGGGGAGCTGTTTTTT. This encodes CASRTGLAGGGNTGELFF.

This clone was observed a few times. J is TRBJ2-2 and V is TRBV10-3, with D maybe TRBD1 (8 bases). Germline V gives CDR1 ENHRY, CDR2 SYGVKD. The CDR3 length is 13 residues. Trimming stripped 6 bases from V and 5 bases from J, with 10 bases between. CDR3 loop: CAIRQGGTGELFF. The CDR3 DNA is TGTGCCATCAGACAGGGGGGGACCGGGGAGCTGTTTTTT.

In the case of this clone: One end of the junction is discordant with germline, which a read error may explain. The V call is TRBV7-9, the J call TRBJ1-2; 7 bases match TRBD1. This CDR3 has 12 amino acids. CDR1 and CDR2 from the germline V gene are SEHNR and FQNEAQ (reference sequence). Here the CDR3 reads CSSSSNRGGYTF. CDR3 coding DNA: TGTTCCAGCAGCTCAAACAGGGGCGGCTACACCTTC.

The chain carries TRBV19 and TRBJ1-5; 8 positions match TRBD1. The V gene's germline CDR1 is LNHDA and CDR2 SQIVND (reference sequence). This CDR3 is built from 14 residues. J lost 6 bases, V lost 7 bases, and 8 bases had no gene match. The CDR3 sequence is CASNPTGGGQPQHF. In DNA, the CDR3 is TGTGCCAGTAACCCAACAGGGGGAGGTCAGCCCCAGCATTTT.

This clone was seen only a few times. The gene calls are TRBV15 and TRBJ2-7, with 9 bases identical to TRBD2. With V trimmed by 1 base and J by 0 bases, 4 bases remained unmatched. CDR3 length: 16 residues. Germline CDR1 reads LNHNV; CDR2 reads YYDKDF (reference sequence). The CDR3 bases are TGTGCCACCAGCAGAGGCGGACTAGCGACCTCCTACGAGCAGTACTTC. It encodes CATSRGGLATSYEQYF.

The chain has TRBV7-3 and TRBJ2-7; TRBD1 agrees at 9 bases. This CDR3 has 15 residues. V was clipped by 2 bases and J by 3 bases; unmatched bases: 5. The germline V gene has CDR1 SGHTA and CDR2 FQGTGA. This CDR3 is CASSLGGTGLYEQYF. CDR3 nucleotide sequence: TGTGCCAGCAGCTTAGGAGGGACAGGGCTCTACGAGCAGTACTTC.

In this sample, this clone turned up a few times. The rearrangement joins TRBV15 to TRBJ1-1, with 11 bases matching TRBD1. J lost 1 base, V lost 0 bases, and 4 bases had no gene match. Germline V gives CDR1 LNHNV, CDR2 YYDKDF (reference sequence). The length of the CDR3 is 17 residues. In DNA form, the CDR3 reads TGTGCCACCAGCAGAGATATTGGACAGGGGGCGAACACTGAAGCTTTCTTT. Translating gives CATSRDIGQGANTEAFF.

This clone showed up just once. V is TRBV5-1 and J is TRBJ1-1, with D unclear. Trimming took off 4 bases at V and 5 bases at J, with 9 bases between the two ends. This CDR3 is 12 amino acids long. CDR1 is SGHRS and CDR2 is YFSETQ in the germline V gene. The CDR3 sequence: CASSPPGTEAFF. The CDR3 DNA follows: TGCGCCAGCAGCCCGCCGGGGACTGAAGCTTTCTTT.

This chain connects TRBV7-6 to TRBJ1-4, with TRBD1 as a possible D gene (5 bases). The CDR3 is 14 residues long. The V end lost 5 bases, the J end lost 1 base, and 8 bases lay between the germline ends. Germline V lookup: CDR1 SGHVS, CDR2 FNYEAQ. CDR3 sequence (DNA): TGTGCCAGCAGCACGGGGGTAACTAATGAAAAACTGTTTTTT. Amino acids: CASSTGVTNEKLFF.

DNA of the CDR3: TGTGCCAGCAGTGAATCCTGGACAGGGGATTCACCCCTCCACTTT. As protein: CASSESWTGDSPLHF. The gene calls are TRBV25-1 and TRBJ1-6; 9 bases fit TRBD1. There are 15 residues in the CDR3. Germline CDR1 and CDR2: MGHDK and SYGVNS. V lost 1 base, J lost 8 bases, and 3 bases stayed unmatched.

This clone came up a few times. The chain uses TRBV2 and TRBJ2-7; 9 positions agree with TRBD1. This CDR3 is 14 amino acids long. The V and J ends lost 6 bases and 7 bases, in that order; junction bases with no gene match: 10. Germline V gives CDR1 SNHLY, CDR2 FYNNEI. CDR3 in DNA: TGTGCCAGCAGCACCGGGACAGGGTTCTTGGAGCAGTACTTC. Encoded protein: CASSTGTGFLEQYF.

The rearrangement links TRBV28 to TRBJ2-7; D is perhaps TRBD1 (6 bases). Germline lookup yields CDR1 MDHEN and CDR2 SYDVKM. V lost 7 bases and J 3 bases, leaving 13 bases between the germline ends. The CDR3 covers 13 residues. CDR3 region: CASTLPGDYEQYF. As DNA, the CDR3 is TGTGCCAGCACCCTTCCAGGGGACTACGAGCAGTACTTC. Combining the CDR3 with reference TRBV28 and TRBJ2-7 gives the whole variable domain DVKVTQSSRYLVKRTGEKVFLECVQDMDHENMFWYRQDPGLGLRLIYFSYDVKMKEKGDIPEGYSVSREKKERFSLILESASTNQTSMYLCASTLPGDYEQYFGPGTRLTVT.

This sequence joins TRBV19 and TRBJ2-7, with TRBD1 matching 9 bases. Germline V gene sequence: CDR1 LNHDA, CDR2 SQIVND (reference sequence). This CDR3 has 16 residues. V was pared by 2 bases and J by 2 bases, with 7 bases of the junction left unmatched. The CDR3 loop reads CASSIQGTGSTYEQYF. The CDR3, as DNA: TGTGCCAGTAGTATACAGGGGACAGGGTCGACCTACGAGCAGTACTTC.

The rearrangement joins TRBV19 to TRBJ1-6; D is unclear. Per the germline V gene, CDR1 is LNHDA and CDR2 is SQIVND (reference sequence). Trimming left V 3 bases short and J 9 bases short, with 15 bases between. CDR3 length: 15 amino acids. The CDR3 reads CASSIPGRSGSPLHF. The CDR3, as DNA: TGTGCCAGTAGTATTCCGGGAAGGAGCGGTTCACCCCTCCACTTT.

The chain employs TRBV6-6 and TRBJ1-3; tentative D call: TRBD1 (5 bases). The CDR3 runs to 15 residues. V was shortened by 4 bases and J by 0 bases, with 10 bases between the two germline ends. The germline V gene has CDR1 MNHNY and CDR2 SVGAGI (reference sequence). CDR3 protein: CASSFDSSSGNTIYF. CDR3 sequence (DNA): TGTGCCAGCAGTTTCGACAGCAGCTCTGGAAACACCATATATTTT.

This chain joins TRBV11-2 and TRBJ2-7; 12 positions agree with TRBD2. The germline V gene encodes CDR1 SGHAT and CDR2 FQNNGV. The length of the CDR3 is 14 residues. After removal of 5 bases from V and 4 bases from J, the junction contained 3 bases not matched to a gene. CDR3: CASSRTSGAYEQYF. The CDR3 DNA is TGTGCCAGCAGCCGGACTAGCGGGGCTTACGAGCAGTACTTC.

The J gene is TRBJ2-4, the V gene TRBV7-8, with 9 bases that match TRBD1. Losses at the gene ends were 0 bases for V and 9 bases for J; bases not matched to a gene: 3. The CDR3 extends over 14 amino acids. CDR1 and CDR2 (germline): SGHVS, FQNEAQ. The CDR3 DNA reads TGTGCCAGCAGCTTAGCTGCGACAGGGGGCATTCAGTACTTC. Translating it yields CASSLAATGGIQYF.

The rearrangement joins TRBV19 to TRBJ1-5; the D gene is possibly TRBD1 (5 bases). The V gene's germline CDR1 is LNHDA and CDR2 SQIVND (reference sequence). The ends were cut back, 6 bases at V and 0 bases at J, with 12 bases in the middle. This CDR3 spans 15 amino acids. The CDR3 coding sequence is TGTGCCAGTAGCGGGGGAGGGTCTAGCAATCAGCCCCAGCATTTT. Protein: CASSGGGSSNQPQHF.

A single count supports this clone. V is TRBV19 and J is TRBJ1-5; 11 bases map to TRBD1. V shed 5 bases and J 0 bases; nucleotides not matched to a gene: 12. Germline CDR1 and CDR2: LNHDA and SQIVND (reference sequence). The CDR3 has 19 residues. This CDR3 is CASSPRDRGYEYSNQPQHF. The CDR3 region has the DNA TGTGCCAGTAGTCCCCGGGACAGGGGGTATGAATATAGCAATCAGCCCCAGCATTTT.

The gene calls are TRBV25-1 and TRBJ2-4, with D possibly matching TRBD1 (7 bases). Between the trimmed V and J ends, which lost 8 bases and 1 base, there was a span of 18 bases. The germline CDR1 and CDR2 sequences are MGHDK and SYGVNS. The CDR3 has 16 residues. The DNA of the CDR3 is TGTGCCAGCGCGGGACACAGGGGTACGGCCAAAAACATTCAGTACTTC. Amino acids: CASAGHRGTAKNIQYF.

This chain uses TRBV7-9 with TRBJ2-3, with D perhaps TRBD2 (7 bases). The germline V gene encodes CDR1 SEHNR and CDR2 FQNEAQ (reference sequence). The V end was cut by 8 bases, the J end by 14 bases, with 17 bases between. This CDR3 has 11 amino acids. The CDR3 loop is CASEGGGTPYF. DNA for the CDR3: TGTGCCAGCGAGGGGGGGGGAACTCCGTATTTT.

CDR3 coding DNA: TGTGCCAGCCCGGTTCTCGACAGGGGCGAATATGGAAACACCATATATTTT. Encoded protein: CASPVLDRGEYGNTIYF. V gene TRBV2 combines with J gene TRBJ1-3, with 8 bases that match TRBD1. After removal of 8 bases from V and 3 bases from J, the junction contained 15 bases not matched to a gene. CDR1 and CDR2 from the germline V gene are SNHLY and FYNNEI. This CDR3 is 17 amino acids long.

The chain couples TRBV11-1 to TRBJ2-1, with 13 nucleotides matching TRBD2. Germline V gives CDR1 SGHAT, CDR2 FQDESV (reference sequence). V gave up 5 bases and J gave up 10 bases; unmatched junction bases: 5. The CDR3 runs to 14 residues. CDR3 residues: CASSPGLAGKEQFF. The CDR3 DNA reads TGTGCCAGCAGCCCGGGACTAGCGGGGAAGGAGCAGTTCTTC.

This clone was picked up a small number of times. This chain uses TRBV6-1 with TRBJ1-5, with 12 bases that match TRBD1. The germline V gene has CDR1 MNHNS and CDR2 SASEGT. The CDR3 consists of 17 residues. V shed 4 bases and J 7 bases; nucleotides not matched to a gene: 11. CDR3 in amino acids: CASSVRRDRGQGQPQHF. DNA of the CDR3: TGTGCCAGCAGTGTGCGCCGGGACAGGGGGCAGGGGCAGCCCCAGCATTTT.

The gene calls are TRBV13 and TRBJ1-4; TRBD1 might be the D (5 bases). Per the germline V gene, CDR1 is PRHDT and CDR2 is FYEKMQ (reference sequence). CDR3 length: 15 residues. Deletions cut 5 bases from V and 3 bases from J, with 13 bases between. CDR3 amino acids: CASSTWGEANEKLFF. Written as DNA, the CDR3 is TGTGCCAGCAGCACCTGGGGGGAAGCTAATGAAAAACTGTTTTTT.

This rearrangement joins TRBV19 to TRBJ1-2; D might be TRBD1 (6 bases). The CDR3 loop spans 14 amino acids. V lost 3 bases and J lost 6, with 14 bases in between. Germline values: CDR1 LNHDA, CDR2 SQIVND (reference sequence). The CDR3: CASSIAGVANGYTF. Here the CDR3 DNA reads TGTGCCAGTAGTATCGCAGGGGTCGCAAATGGCTACACCTTC.

This rearrangement joins TRBV10-1 to TRBJ1-5; D unresolved. V lost 7 bases and J lost 2, with 6 bases in between. The CDR3 consists of 12 residues. Germline loops: CDR1 WNHNN, CDR2 SYGVQD (reference sequence). CDR3: CASTGGNQPQHF. In DNA, the CDR3 is TGCGCCAGCACCGGGGGCAATCAGCCCCAGCATTTT.

This chain connects TRBV19 to TRBJ1-1, with 8 bases aligning to TRBD1. CDR1 and CDR2 (germline): LNHDA, SQIVND (reference sequence). V gave up 6 bases and J gave up 4 bases; unmatched junction bases: 16. The CDR3 is 17 residues long. CDR3 nucleotide sequence: TGTGCCAGTAGCCTTGGCGCGGCAGGGGGCGAAGGCACTGAAGCTTTCTTT. It codes for CASSLGAAGGEGTEAFF.

Only a few counts were recorded for this clone. The chain employs TRBV19 and TRBJ2-2, with D uncertain. With 6 bases removed from V and 5 bases from J, the gap between germline ends came to 13 bases. This CDR3 is built from 14 residues. The germline V gene has CDR1 LNHDA and CDR2 SQIVND (reference sequence). The CDR3 DNA reads TGTGCCAGTAGCTCGGATCGACTTACCGGGGAGCTGTTTTTT. Its protein product is CASSSDRLTGELFF.